These 12 T cell receptor beta chains originate from one sample sequenced in a study of cytomegalovirus exposure and HLA in healthy donors. The PCR made use of 60 Vbeta and 13 Jbeta primers. Libraries were prepared by immunoSEQ multiplex PCR; TCRdb keeps only in-frame clonotypes and omits some of them. This sample yields some 180,000 clones, of which roughly 79% are seen a single time; approximately 2% belongs to the top ten. Material for sequencing was PBMCs. The receptors stem from a man aged 25-45 years in good health and CMV-seronegative.

The V gene is TRBV7-9, the J gene TRBJ1-1; 8 bases are shared with TRBD1. The CDR3 is 15 amino acids. Per germline, CDR1 SEHNR and CDR2 FQNEAQ (reference sequence). V gave up 1 base and J gave up 1 base; unmatched junction bases: 2. The CDR3 DNA reads TGTGCCAGCAGCTTAGGGCAGGGGGCGAACACTGAAGCTTTCTTT. Protein product: CASSLGQGANTEAFF.

This clone occurred once. This chain links TRBV6-6 with TRBJ2-2, with TRBD1 matching over 7 bases. The CDR3 has 16 residues. Germline V gives CDR1 MNHNY, CDR2 SVGAGI (reference sequence). The V gene end was trimmed by 4 bases and the J gene end by 4 bases; junction bases not matched to a gene: 9. CDR3: CASSFRDSSSTGELFF. CDR3 nucleotides: TGTGCCAGCAGTTTCCGGGACAGCTCCTCCACCGGGGAGCTGTTTTTT.

The chain employs TRBV5-1 and TRBJ2-7, with 10 nucleotides matching TRBD1. Germline V gene sequence: CDR1 SGHRS, CDR2 YFSETQ. The ends lost 7 bases at V and 4 bases at J; junction bases unmatched: 8. This CDR3 has 14 amino acids. The CDR3 reads CASRVGQGLYEQYF. CDR3 nucleotides: TGCGCCAGCCGGGTGGGACAGGGGTTGTACGAGCAGTACTTC. The whole variable domain, filled in from reference TRBV5-1 and TRBJ2-7, reads KAGVTQTPRYLIKTRGQQVTLSCSPISGHRSVSWYQQTPGQGLQFLFEYFSETQRNKGNFPGRFSGRQFSNSRSEMNVSTLELGDSALYLCASRVGQGLYEQYFGPGTRLTVT.

V and J are TRBV7-9 and TRBJ1-1; 10 nucleotides align to TRBD1. CDR1 and CDR2 (germline): SEHNR, FQNEAQ (reference sequence). The CDR3 has 15 amino acids. The V segment lost 1 base and the J segment 4 bases; nucleotides outside the gene matches: 3. CDR3 in DNA: TGTGCCAGCAGCTTAGGATGGACAGGGGGCACTGAAGCTTTCTTT. Its protein product is CASSLGWTGGTEAFF.

The genes are TRBV5-1 and TRBJ2-7, with TRBD2 matching over 12 bases. V shed 4 bases, J shed 0 bases, and the junction held 2 bases outside the gene matches. This CDR3 spans 15 amino acids. Per the germline V gene, CDR1 is SGHRS and CDR2 is YFSETQ. Here the CDR3 reads CASSLLAGGSYEQYF. As DNA, the CDR3 is TGCGCCAGCAGCCTACTAGCGGGAGGCTCCTACGAGCAGTACTTC.

The chain uses TRBV19 and TRBJ1-5; the match to TRBD1 covers 7 bases. J gave up 7 bases and V 3 bases, and 12 bases lay outside the gene matches. Per germline, CDR1 LNHDA and CDR2 SQIVND (reference sequence). The CDR3 is made up of 16 amino acids. CDR3 residues: CASSIQGGTVSQPQHF. In nucleotides, the CDR3 is TGTGCCAGTAGTATTCAAGGGGGCACGGTTAGCCAGCCCCAGCATTTT.

This rearrangement joins TRBV6-1 to TRBJ2-7; TRBD2 matches at 10 bases. The junction had 9 bases not matched to a gene; V was cut back by 0 bases and J by 7 bases. The V gene's germline CDR1 is MNHNS and CDR2 SASEGT. The CDR3 spans 16 residues. The CDR3 loop reads CASSEAVASGSREQYF. The CDR3 bases are TGTGCCAGCAGTGAAGCGGTCGCTAGCGGGAGCAGGGAGCAGTACTTC.

The chain links TRBV6-5 to TRBJ2-5; D is perhaps TRBD2 (5 bases). Trimming shortened V by 5 bases and J by 8 bases, and 9 bases separated the two germline ends. This CDR3 has 11 residues. Germline-derived CDR1 and CDR2 are MNHEY and SVGAGI. The CDR3 region is CASSTRETQYF. For the CDR3, the DNA is TGTGCCAGCAGTACCCGGGAAACCCAGTACTTC.

The chain has TRBV4-1 and TRBJ2-3; 9 bases match TRBD2. The CDR3 has 17 residues. Unmatched junction bases numbered 10, after V lost 4 bases and J lost 2 bases. Looked up from germline, CDR1 is MGHRA and CDR2 is YSYEKL. CDR3 sequence reads: CASSLYPLAGSTDTQYF. As DNA, the CDR3 is TGCGCCAGCAGCCTATACCCCCTAGCGGGATCCACAGATACGCAGTATTTT.

The CDR3 sequence is CASSLGRDNYGYTF. CDR3 DNA: TGTGCCAGCAGCCTTGGACGGGATAACTATGGCTACACCTTC. This rearrangement joins TRBV5-4 to TRBJ1-2; no firm D call. Trimming cost V 4 bases and J 1 base, with 11 bases left between them. This CDR3 spans 14 amino acids. Germline lookup yields CDR1 SGHNT and CDR2 YYREEE (reference sequence).

This rearrangement joins TRBV9 to TRBJ1-2; the D gene is possibly TRBD1 (6 bases). Germline lookup yields CDR1 SGDLS and CDR2 YYNGEE. V lost 0 bases and J 3 bases, leaving 6 bases between the germline ends. The CDR3 consists of 13 residues. CDR3 bases: TGTGCCAGCAGCGTAGAGGGGGACTATGGCTACACCTTC. This gives the protein CASSVEGDYGYTF.

The genes are TRBV11-2 and TRBJ2-6; D unresolved. Trimming took 6 bases from V and 0 from J, leaving 9 bases between them. CDR1 and CDR2 from the germline V gene are SGHAT and FQNNGV. The CDR3 has 15 amino acids. The CDR3 DNA reads as TGTGCCAGCAGTCGTGTGTTCTCTGGGGCCAACGTCCTGACTTTC. The encoded protein is CASSRVFSGANVLTF.